This entry lists 27 T cell receptor beta chains sequenced from one sample in a study of T cells in Graves' hyperthyroidism and ophthalmopathy. The source material, RNA transcripts, was used to amplify TCR beta CDR3 regions. During a first-round RT-PCR of the TCR CDR3, the HTBI primer set was used. TCRdb re-called the multiplex PCR reads with MiXCR, one entry per CDR3 protein. The sample contains around 620,000 distinct CDR3 sequences, under 60% of which appear only once. What was sequenced was peripheral blood or thyroid tissue (not recorded which). These receptors were taken from an adult woman with Graves' disease, either hyperthyroidism or ophthalmopathy (not recorded which).

This chain links TRBV5-1 with TRBJ2-7, with D possibly being TRBD2 (6 bases). The CDR3 totals 14 residues. Germline assignment: CDR1 SGHRS and CDR2 YFSETQ. Trimming cost V 3 bases and J 6 bases, with 16 bases left between them. The CDR3 DNA is TGCGCCAGCAGCTCCCCCGGGAGCTCGTCCGAGCAGTACTTC. Its protein is CASSSPGSSSEQYF.

J is TRBJ2-3 and V is TRBV29-1, with D unclear. CDR3 length: 9 amino acids. Trimming cost V 0 bases and J 8 bases, with 0 bases left between them. The V gene's germline CDR1 is SQVTM and CDR2 ANQGSEA. The CDR3 spells CSVEDTQYF. In DNA, the CDR3 is TGCAGCGTTGAAGATACGCAGTATTTT.

The chain carries TRBV13 and TRBJ1-4; TRBD1 might be the D (6 bases). V dropped 1 base and J dropped 8 bases, with 17 bases sitting between them. This CDR3 is 16 amino acids long. Germline V gene lookup returns CDR1 PRHDT and CDR2 FYEKMQ (reference sequence). CDR3 residues: CASSLEGLGGKEKLFF. The CDR3 region has the DNA TGTGCCAGCAGCTTAGAGGGACTAGGGGGAAAAGAAAAACTGTTTTTT.

The chain recombines TRBV28 with TRBJ1-2; D gene ambiguous. Germline lookup yields CDR1 MDHEN and CDR2 SYDVKM. The CDR3 runs 12 residues. V was clipped by 5 bases and J by 6 bases, with 10 bases between them. CDR3 nucleotides: TGTGCCAGCAGTGGCAGTAAAGATGGCTACACCTTC. Protein: CASSGSKDGYTF.

The table lists this clonotype with many counts. This chain uses TRBV7-9 with TRBJ2-5, with a possible D match to TRBD1 (6 bases). Trimming cost V 5 bases and J 10 bases, with 8 bases left between them. Per the germline V gene, CDR1 is SEHNR and CDR2 is FQNEAQ (reference sequence). This CDR3 has 10 amino acids. The CDR3: CASSTGNQYF. The CDR3 nucleotides read TGTGCCAGCAGCACAGGGAACCAGTACTTC.

This chain connects TRBV2 to TRBJ1-4, with 9 bases identical to TRBD1. This CDR3 is 18 amino acids long. Germline V gene sequence: CDR1 SNHLY, CDR2 FYNNEI. V trimming: 4 bases; J trimming: 0 bases; junction bases outside the gene matches: 9. This CDR3 is CASSVATGGSPTNEKLFF. The CDR3 DNA sequence: TGTGCCAGCAGTGTAGCGACAGGGGGAAGCCCAACTAATGAAAAACTGTTTTTT.

This clonotype has a count of ten or more. This rearrangement joins TRBV5-1 to TRBJ2-5; D may be TRBD1 or TRBD2 (5 bases each). Trimming left V 4 bases short and J 5 bases short, with 15 bases between. Germline V gives CDR1 SGHRS, CDR2 YFSETQ. CDR3 length: 14 residues. CDR3 sequence reads: CASSHPPGTETQYF. DNA for the CDR3: TGCGCCAGCAGCCACCCACCAGGGACGGAGACCCAGTACTTC.

This clonotype was detected many times. The germline gene is not matched at one end of the junction; a read error may be the cause. The V gene is TRBV7-9, the J gene TRBJ2-7; no reliable D call. From germline, CDR1 is SEHNR and CDR2 FQNEAQ (reference sequence). This CDR3 region has 12 residues. CDR3 loop: CASSLVPYEQYF. As DNA, the CDR3 is TGCGCCAGCAGCTTGGTACCCTACGAGCAGTACTTC.

A word on this clonotype: A read error is possible here, since a much larger clone lies one base away. The chain uses TRBV10-3 and TRBJ2-5, with D possibly called TRBD1 or TRBD2 (5 bases each). CDR1 and CDR2 from the germline V gene are ENHRY and SYGVKD. This CDR3 is 13 amino acids long. Trimming removed 6 bases from V and 3 bases from J, with 11 bases in between. CDR3 sequence (DNA): TGTGCCATCAGGTTGGGGGTAAAAGAGACCCAGTACTTC. Translated, it gives CAIRLGVKETQYF.

With regard to this clonotype: Since the CDR3 does not end with the conserved phenylalanine or tryptophan, this likely comes from a read error. The DNA is left out, because the CDR3 cannot be placed on it with certainty; the CDR3 is given as TCRdb lists it. The genes are TRBV15 and TRBJ1-6. The CDR3 has 11 amino acids, counting both end residues. Germline V gene lookup returns CDR1 LNHNV and CDR2 YYDKDF (reference sequence). The CDR3 loop reads CATSSTPTFPY.

J is TRBJ2-7 and V is TRBV2; TRBD1 might be the D (6 bases). The germline V and J ends were trimmed by 8 bases and 2 bases, with 22 bases remaining between them. In germline, CDR1 is SNHLY, CDR2 FYNNEI. The CDR3 runs 16 residues. The CDR3 protein is CASSPGDTLPPYEQYF. Written as DNA, the CDR3 is TGTGCCAGCTCACCTGGGGACACACTACCTCCCTACGAGCAGTACTTC.

This sequence joins TRBV10-3 and TRBJ1-4; TRBD1 matches at 7 bases. The CDR3 has 16 residues. V lost 6 bases and J lost 6; bases outside the gene matches: 13. Germline loops: CDR1 ENHRY, CDR2 SYGVKD. The CDR3 is CAISPGTEESDEKLFF. CDR3 nucleotide sequence: TGTGCCATCAGCCCGGGGACAGAAGAAAGCGATGAAAAACTGTTTTTT.

This chain connects TRBV7-2 to TRBJ1-6; weak D call: TRBD1 (5 bases). Germline values: CDR1 SGHTA, CDR2 FQGNSA. This CDR3 spans 14 amino acids. Deletions cut 3 bases from V and 8 bases from J, with 11 bases between. The CDR3 DNA is TGTGCCAGCAGCTTCGAATCGGGGGATTCACCCCTCCACTTT. Its protein product is CASSFESGDSPLHF.

Ten or more counts support this clonotype. The chain joins TRBV7-9 to TRBJ2-5; D remains ambiguous. Trimming removed 5 bases at V and 6 bases at J, with 25 bases between. The CDR3 runs 17 residues. Germline CDR1 is SEHNR and CDR2 is FQNEAQ (reference sequence). DNA for the CDR3: TGTGCCAGCAGCCTCACGTCTGCCTCAACCCAACACAAGACCCAGTACTTC. Translated: CASSLTSASTQHKTQYF.

This clonotype occurred many times. This chain links TRBV29-1 with TRBJ1-2; the D gene is possibly TRBD1 (6 bases). CDR1 is SQVTM, CDR2 ANQGSEA, per germline. There are 11 residues in the CDR3. The V end was cut by 8 bases, the J end by 6 bases, with 13 bases between. The CDR3 coding sequence is TGCAGCTATTTCGGGGGCGATGGCTACACCTTC. It is translated as CSYFGGDGYTF.

In the case of this clonotype: One junction end does not reproduce the germline sequence, and a read error may be involved. J is TRBJ1-1 and V is TRBV10-3; D perhaps matches TRBD1 (5 bases). Germline loops: CDR1 ENHRY, CDR2 SYGVKD. The CDR3 spans 17 residues. The CDR3 sequence is CASSEALLQGPNTEAFF. CDR3 coding DNA: TGTGCCAGCAGTGAAGCGCTTCTGCAGGGCCCGAACACTGAAGCTTTCTTT.

This clonotype showed up many times. The CDR3 sequence: CASRRDSLVSYEQYF. The DNA for the CDR3 is TGTGCCAGCAGAAGGGACTCCCTGGTCTCCTACGAGCAGTACTTC. The chain couples TRBV6-1 to TRBJ2-7; possible D gene TRBD2, 6 bases. The CDR3 consists of 15 residues. Germline CDR1 MNHNS, CDR2 SASEGT. Between the trimmed V and J ends, which lost 6 bases and 0 bases, there was a span of 15 bases.

V gene TRBV5-1 combines with J gene TRBJ1-2, with unresolved D. The CDR3 contains 15 residues. V lost 0 bases, J lost 0 bases, and 9 bases lay in between. In germline, CDR1 is SGHRS, CDR2 YFSETQ. The CDR3 sequence: CASSLGHLANYGYTF. For the CDR3, the DNA is TGCGCCAGCAGCTTGGGACATTTAGCTAACTATGGCTACACCTTC. Combining the CDR3 with reference TRBV5-1 and TRBJ1-2 gives the whole variable domain KAGVTQTPRYLIKTRGQQVTLSCSPISGHRSVSWYQQTPGQGLQFLFEYFSETQRNKGNFPGRFSGRQFSNSRSEMNVSTLELGDSALYLCASSLGHLANYGYTFGSGTRLTVV.

This clonotype was counted between two and nine times. This sequence joins TRBV4-2 and TRBJ1-4; no definite D call. This CDR3 is 19 amino acids long. V was trimmed by 1 base and J by 0 bases, leaving 18 bases between them. Germline V gives CDR1 LGHNA, CDR2 YNFKEQ. The CDR3 is CASSQVYKGPFATNEKLFF. The CDR3 region has the DNA TGTGCCAGCAGCCAAGTGTACAAGGGTCCCTTTGCAACTAATGAAAAACTGTTTTTT.

This clonotype was counted between two and nine times. V usage is TRBV27 and J usage is TRBJ2-7; TRBD2 matches at 7 bases. V shed 7 bases, J shed 3 bases, and the junction held 12 bases outside the gene matches. Germline-derived CDR1 and CDR2 are MNHEY and SMNVEV (reference sequence). The CDR3 runs to 15 residues. CDR3 in DNA: TGTGCCAGCATTAAGCGGGGCGGCGAGTACTACGAGCAGTACTTC. Protein sequence: CASIKRGGEYYEQYF.

The V and J genes are TRBV19 and TRBJ1-1; D is possibly TRBD1 (5 bases). CDR1 and CDR2 from the germline V gene are LNHDA and SQIVND (reference sequence). V lost 9 bases to trimming and J lost 1 base, with 15 bases between them. The CDR3 totals 14 residues. DNA of the CDR3: TGTGCCAGCAGTTCCGCGGGGGGGAACACTGAAGCTTTCTTT. It specifies CASSSAGGNTEAFF.

In this sample, this clonotype turned up a few times. CDR3 residues: CATWRTGELFF. The CDR3 DNA reads as TGTGCCACTTGGCGCACCGGGGAGCTGTTTTTT. The rearrangement uses TRBV19 and TRBJ2-2; D is undetermined. V lost 10 bases to trimming and J lost 4 bases, with 7 bases between them. CDR3 length: 11 amino acids. From germline, CDR1 is LNHDA and CDR2 SQIVND (reference sequence).

V is TRBV9 and J is TRBJ2-7, with D perhaps given as TRBD1 or TRBD2 (5 bases each). The V end lost 5 bases, the J end lost 6 bases, and 18 bases lay between the germline ends. The CDR3 sequence is 14 residues long. Per the germline V gene, CDR1 is SGDLS and CDR2 is YYNGEE. CDR3 residues: CASSYSGPLAEQYF. CDR3 DNA sequence: TGTGCCAGCAGTTACTCGGGGCCCCTGGCCGAGCAGTACTTC.

This clonotype was seen only a few times. The chain has TRBV29-1 and TRBJ1-2; D is perhaps TRBD1 (6 bases). CDR3 length: 14 residues. The V end was cut by 6 bases, the J end by 3 bases, with 17 bases between. Germline-derived CDR1 and CDR2 are SQVTM and ANQGSEA. The CDR3 DNA follows: TGCAGCGTGACACACCTCAGGGGTGACTATGGCTACACCTTC. Its translation: CSVTHLRGDYGYTF.

Of note for this clonotype: One end of the junction does not line up with germline, which may come from a read error. The chain links TRBV13 to TRBJ2-6, with D unresolved. This CDR3 is 16 amino acids long. Germline CDR1 reads PRHDT; CDR2 reads FYEKMQ (reference sequence). CDR3 loop: CASSSRPLSGANVLTF. The CDR3 DNA follows: TGCGCCAGCAGCTCCCGTCCACTATCTGGGGCCAACGTCCTGACTTTC.

The chain joins TRBV7-8 to TRBJ1-4; TRBD1 aligns across 11 bases. Germline V gives CDR1 SGHVS, CDR2 FQNEAQ. There are 16 residues in the CDR3. V lost 2 bases to trimming and J lost 8 bases; unmatched junction nucleotides: 7. Here the CDR3 reads CASSLPGQGVGEKLFF. CDR3 in DNA: TGTGCCAGCAGCTTACCGGGACAGGGGGTTGGGGAAAAACTGTTTTTT.

This clonotype has a count of ten or more. DNA for the CDR3: TGTGCCAGCAGCTTAGGAATCCGTCAGCCCCAGCATTTT. Translation: CASSLGIRQPQHF. The chain joins TRBV7-2 to TRBJ1-5; D ambiguous. The CDR3 extends over 13 amino acids. Per the germline V gene, CDR1 is SGHTA and CDR2 is FQGNSA. V lost 1 base, J lost 6 bases, and 7 bases lay in between. The entire variable domain, with the rest obtained from reference TRBV7-2 and TRBJ1-5, is as follows: GAGVSQSPSNKVTEKGKDVELRCDPISGHTALYWYRQSLGQGLEFLIYFQGNSAPDKSGLPSDRFSAERTGGSVSTLTIQRTQQEDSAVYLCASSLGIRQPQHFGDGTRLSIL.